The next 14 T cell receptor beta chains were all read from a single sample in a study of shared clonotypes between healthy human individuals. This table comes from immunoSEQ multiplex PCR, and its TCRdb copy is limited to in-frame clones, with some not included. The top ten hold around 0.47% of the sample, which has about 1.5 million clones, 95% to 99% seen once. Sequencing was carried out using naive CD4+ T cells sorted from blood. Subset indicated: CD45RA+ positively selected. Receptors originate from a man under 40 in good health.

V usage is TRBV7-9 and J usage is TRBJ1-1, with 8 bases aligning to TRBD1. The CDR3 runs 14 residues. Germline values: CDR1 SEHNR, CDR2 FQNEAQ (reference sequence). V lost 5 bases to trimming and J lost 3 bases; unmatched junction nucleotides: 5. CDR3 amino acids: CASSPGGAYTEAFF. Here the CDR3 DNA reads TGTGCCAGCAGCCCAGGGGGCGCGTACACTGAAGCTTTCTTT.

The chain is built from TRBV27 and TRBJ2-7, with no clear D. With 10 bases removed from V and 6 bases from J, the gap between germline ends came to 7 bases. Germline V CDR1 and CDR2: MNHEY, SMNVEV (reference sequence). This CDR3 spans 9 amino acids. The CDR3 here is CATYSEQYF. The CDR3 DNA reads TGTGCCACCTACAGCGAGCAGTACTTC.

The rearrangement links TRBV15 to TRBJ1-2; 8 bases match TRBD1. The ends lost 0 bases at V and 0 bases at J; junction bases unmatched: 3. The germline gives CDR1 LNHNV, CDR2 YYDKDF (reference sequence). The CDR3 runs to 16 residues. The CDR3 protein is CATSRDAQGANYGYTF. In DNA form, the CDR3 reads TGTGCCACCAGCAGAGATGCACAGGGGGCTAACTATGGCTACACCTTC.

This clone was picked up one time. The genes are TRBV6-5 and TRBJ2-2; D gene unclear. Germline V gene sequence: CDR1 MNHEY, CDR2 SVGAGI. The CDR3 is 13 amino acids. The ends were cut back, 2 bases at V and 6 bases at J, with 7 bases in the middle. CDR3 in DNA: TGTGCCAGCAGTTACGGTTGGGCCGGGGAGCTGTTTTTT. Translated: CASSYGWAGELFF.

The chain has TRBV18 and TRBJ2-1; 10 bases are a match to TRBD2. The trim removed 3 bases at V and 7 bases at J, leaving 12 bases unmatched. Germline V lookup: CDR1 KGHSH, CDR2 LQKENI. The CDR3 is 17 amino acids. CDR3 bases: TGTGCCAGCTCACCGGGAGGTCTAGCGGGAGTGCAAAATGAGCAGTTCTTC. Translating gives CASSPGGLAGVQNEQFF.

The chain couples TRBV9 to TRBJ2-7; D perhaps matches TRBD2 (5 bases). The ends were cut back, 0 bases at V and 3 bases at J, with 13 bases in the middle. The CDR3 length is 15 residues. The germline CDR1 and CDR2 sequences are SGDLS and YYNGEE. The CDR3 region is CASSVADQRGYEQYF. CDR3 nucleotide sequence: TGTGCCAGCAGCGTAGCGGACCAACGGGGCTACGAGCAGTACTTC.

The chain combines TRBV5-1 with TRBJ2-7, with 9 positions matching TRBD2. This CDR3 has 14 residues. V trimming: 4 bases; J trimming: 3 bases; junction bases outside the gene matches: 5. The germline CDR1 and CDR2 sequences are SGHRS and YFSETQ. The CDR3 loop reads CASSLLTSGYEQYF. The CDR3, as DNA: TGCGCCAGCAGCCTCCTGACTAGCGGCTACGAGCAGTACTTC.

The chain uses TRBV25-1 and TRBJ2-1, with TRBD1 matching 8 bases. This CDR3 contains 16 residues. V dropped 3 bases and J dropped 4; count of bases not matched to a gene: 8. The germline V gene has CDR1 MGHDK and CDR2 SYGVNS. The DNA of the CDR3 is TGTGCCAGCAGTGATCCAGGACAGGGCCGATACAATGAGCAGTTCTTC. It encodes CASSDPGQGRYNEQFF. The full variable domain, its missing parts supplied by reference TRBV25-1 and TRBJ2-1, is EADIYQTPRYLVIGTGKKITLECSQTMGHDKMYWYQQDPGMELHLIHYSYGVNSTEKGDLSSESTVSRIRTEHFPLTLESARPSHTSQYLCASSDPGQGRYNEQFFGPGTRLTVL.

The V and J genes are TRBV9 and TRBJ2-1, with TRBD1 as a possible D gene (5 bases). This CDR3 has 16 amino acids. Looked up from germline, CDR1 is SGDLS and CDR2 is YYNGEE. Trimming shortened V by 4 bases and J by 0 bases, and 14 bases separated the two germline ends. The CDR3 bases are TGTGCCAGCAGCCCACGCACCCAGGGCTCCTACAATGAGCAGTTCTTC. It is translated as CASSPRTQGSYNEQFF. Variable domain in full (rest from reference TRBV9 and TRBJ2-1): DSGVTQTPKHLITATGQRVTLRCSPRSGDLSVYWYQQSLDQGLQFLIQYYNGEERAKGNILERFSAQQFPDLHSELNLSSLELGDSALYFCASSPRTQGSYNEQFFGPGTRLTVL.

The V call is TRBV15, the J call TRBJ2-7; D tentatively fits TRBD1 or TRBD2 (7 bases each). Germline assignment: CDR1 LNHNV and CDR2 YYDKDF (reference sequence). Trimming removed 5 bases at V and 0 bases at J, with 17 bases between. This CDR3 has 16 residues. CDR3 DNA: TGTGCCACCAGCCCAGGGGGGGGACACCCCTCCTACGAGCAGTACTTC. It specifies CATSPGGGHPSYEQYF.

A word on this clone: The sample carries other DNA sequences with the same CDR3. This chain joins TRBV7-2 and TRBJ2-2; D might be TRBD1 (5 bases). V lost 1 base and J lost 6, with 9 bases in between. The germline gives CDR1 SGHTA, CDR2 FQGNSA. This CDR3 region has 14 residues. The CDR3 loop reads CASSLVQGPGELFF. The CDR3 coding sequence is TGTGCCAGCAGCTTAGTTCAGGGCCCCGGGGAGCTGTTTTTT.

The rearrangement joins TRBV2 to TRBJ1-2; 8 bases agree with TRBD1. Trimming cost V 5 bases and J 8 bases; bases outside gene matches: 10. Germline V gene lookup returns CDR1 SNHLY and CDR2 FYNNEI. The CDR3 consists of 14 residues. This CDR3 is CASSPSRQGRGYTF. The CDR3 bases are TGTGCCAGCAGTCCTTCCCGACAGGGGAGAGGCTACACCTTC.

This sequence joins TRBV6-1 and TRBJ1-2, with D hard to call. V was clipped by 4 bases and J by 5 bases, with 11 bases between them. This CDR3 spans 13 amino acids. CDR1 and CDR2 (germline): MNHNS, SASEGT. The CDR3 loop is CASSVEQQYGYTF. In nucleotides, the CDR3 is TGTGCCAGCAGTGTTGAACAGCAATATGGCTACACCTTC.

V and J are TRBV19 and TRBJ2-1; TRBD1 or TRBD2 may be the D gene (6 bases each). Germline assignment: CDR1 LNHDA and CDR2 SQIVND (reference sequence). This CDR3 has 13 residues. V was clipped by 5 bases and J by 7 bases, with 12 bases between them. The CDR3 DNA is TGTGCCAGTAGTGCCCGGGGGACAAATGAGCAGTTCTTC. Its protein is CASSARGTNEQFF. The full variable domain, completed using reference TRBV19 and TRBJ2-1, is DGGITQSPKYLFRKEGQNVTLSCEQNLNHDAMYWYRQDPGQGLRLIYYSQIVNDFQKGDIAEGYSVSREKKESFPLTVTSAQKNPTAFYLCASSARGTNEQFFGPGTRLTVL.